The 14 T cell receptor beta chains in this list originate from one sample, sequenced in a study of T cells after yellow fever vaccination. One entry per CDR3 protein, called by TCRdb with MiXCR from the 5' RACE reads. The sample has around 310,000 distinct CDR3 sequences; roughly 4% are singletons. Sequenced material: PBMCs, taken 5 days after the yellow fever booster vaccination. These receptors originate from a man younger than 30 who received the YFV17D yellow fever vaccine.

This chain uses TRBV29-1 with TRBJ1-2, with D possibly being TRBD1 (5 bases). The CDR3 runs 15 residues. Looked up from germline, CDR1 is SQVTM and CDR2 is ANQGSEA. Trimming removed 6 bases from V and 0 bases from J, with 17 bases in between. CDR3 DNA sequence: TGCAGCGTCGCAGCTGGGACGGGAACTAACTATGGCTACACCTTC. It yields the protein CSVAAGTGTNYGYTF.

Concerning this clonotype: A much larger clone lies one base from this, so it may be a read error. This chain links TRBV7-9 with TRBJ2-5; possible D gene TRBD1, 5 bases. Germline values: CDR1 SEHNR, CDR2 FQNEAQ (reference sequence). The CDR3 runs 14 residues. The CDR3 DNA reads TGTGCCAGCTGCTTTGGTGGCCCAGGGGAGACCCAGTACTTC. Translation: CASCFGGPGETQYF.

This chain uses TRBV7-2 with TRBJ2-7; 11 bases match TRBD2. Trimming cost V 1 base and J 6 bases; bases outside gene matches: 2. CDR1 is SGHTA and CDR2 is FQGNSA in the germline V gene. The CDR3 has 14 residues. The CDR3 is CASSLDLAGGEQYV. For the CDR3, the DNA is TGTGCCAGCAGCTTAGATCTAGCGGGGGGCGAGCAGTACGTC.

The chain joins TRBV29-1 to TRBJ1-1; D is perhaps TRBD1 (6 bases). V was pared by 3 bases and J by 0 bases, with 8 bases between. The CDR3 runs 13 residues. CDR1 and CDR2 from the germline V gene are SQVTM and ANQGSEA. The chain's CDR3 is CSVDGGLNTEAFF. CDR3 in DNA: TGCAGCGTTGACGGGGGCCTGAACACTGAAGCTTTCTTT.

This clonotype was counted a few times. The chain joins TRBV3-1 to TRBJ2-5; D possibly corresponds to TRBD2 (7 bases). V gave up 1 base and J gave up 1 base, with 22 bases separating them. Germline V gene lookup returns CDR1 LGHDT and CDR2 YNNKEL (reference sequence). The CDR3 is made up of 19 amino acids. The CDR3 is CASSQVLGGRGGAQETQYF. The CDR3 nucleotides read TGTGCCAGCAGCCAAGTCCTTGGAGGCCGAGGGGGGGCCCAAGAGACCCAGTACTTC.

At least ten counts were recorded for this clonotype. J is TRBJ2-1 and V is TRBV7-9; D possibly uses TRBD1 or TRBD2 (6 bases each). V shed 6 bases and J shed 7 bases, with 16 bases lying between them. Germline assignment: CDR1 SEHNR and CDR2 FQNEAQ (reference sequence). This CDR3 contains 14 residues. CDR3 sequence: CASSITGAGNEQFF. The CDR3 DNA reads TGTGCCAGCAGTATAACGGGGGCAGGGAATGAGCAGTTCTTC. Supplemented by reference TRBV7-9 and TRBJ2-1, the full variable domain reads DTGVSQNPRHKITKRGQNVTFRCDPISEHNRLYWYRQTLGQGPEFLTYFQNEAQLEKSRLLSDRFSAERPKGSFSTLEIQRTEQGDSAMYLCASSITGAGNEQFFGPGTRLTVL.

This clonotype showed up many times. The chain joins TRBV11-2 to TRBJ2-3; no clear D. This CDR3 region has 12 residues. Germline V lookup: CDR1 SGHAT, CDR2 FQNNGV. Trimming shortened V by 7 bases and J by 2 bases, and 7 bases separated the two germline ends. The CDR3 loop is CASTLYTDTQYF. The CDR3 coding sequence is TGTGCCAGCACCCTTTACACAGATACGCAGTATTTT.

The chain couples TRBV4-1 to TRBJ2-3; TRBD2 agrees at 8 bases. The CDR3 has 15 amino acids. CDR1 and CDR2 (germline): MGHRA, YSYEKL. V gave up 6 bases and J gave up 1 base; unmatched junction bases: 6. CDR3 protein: CASSGVLAGTDTQYF. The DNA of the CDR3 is TGCGCCAGCAGTGGAGTACTAGCGGGCACAGATACGCAGTATTTT.

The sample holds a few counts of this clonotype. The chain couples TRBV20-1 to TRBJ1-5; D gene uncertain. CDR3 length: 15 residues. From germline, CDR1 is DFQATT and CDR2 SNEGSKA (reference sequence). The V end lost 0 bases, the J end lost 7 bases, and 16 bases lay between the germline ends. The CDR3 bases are TGCAGTGCTAGAGATTCCTTTTCAGTCCTACAGCCCCAGCATTTT. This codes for CSARDSFSVLQPQHF.

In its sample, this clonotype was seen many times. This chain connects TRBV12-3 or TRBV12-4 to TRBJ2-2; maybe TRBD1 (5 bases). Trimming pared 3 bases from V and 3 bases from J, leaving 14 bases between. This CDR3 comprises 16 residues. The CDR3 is CASSFGQGRDTGELFF. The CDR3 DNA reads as TGTGCCAGCAGTTTTGGGCAGGGTAGGGACACCGGGGAGCTGTTTTTT.

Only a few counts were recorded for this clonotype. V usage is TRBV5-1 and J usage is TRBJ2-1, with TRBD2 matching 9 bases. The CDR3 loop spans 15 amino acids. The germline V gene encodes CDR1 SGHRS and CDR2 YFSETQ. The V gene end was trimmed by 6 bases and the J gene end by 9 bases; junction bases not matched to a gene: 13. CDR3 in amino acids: CASTIPGGGAVEQFF. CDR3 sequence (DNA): TGCGCCAGCACCATCCCCGGCGGGGGGGCAGTTGAGCAGTTCTTC.

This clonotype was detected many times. CDR3 sequence (DNA): TGTGCCAGCAGCTTAGGGCAGGACAACTATGGCTACACCTTC. It codes for CASSLGQDNYGYTF. The chain recombines TRBV7-8 with TRBJ1-2; unclear D gene. The CDR3 is made up of 14 amino acids. From germline, CDR1 is SGHVS and CDR2 FQNEAQ. The V end lost 1 base, the J end lost 2 bases, and 8 bases lay between the germline ends.

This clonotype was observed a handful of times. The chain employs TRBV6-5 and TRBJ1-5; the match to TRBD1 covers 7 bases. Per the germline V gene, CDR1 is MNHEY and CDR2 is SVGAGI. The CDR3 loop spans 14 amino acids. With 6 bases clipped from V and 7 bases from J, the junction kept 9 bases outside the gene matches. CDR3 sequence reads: CASSPGQARQPQHF. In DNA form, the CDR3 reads TGTGCCAGCAGCCCCGGACAGGCGAGACAGCCCCAGCATTTT.

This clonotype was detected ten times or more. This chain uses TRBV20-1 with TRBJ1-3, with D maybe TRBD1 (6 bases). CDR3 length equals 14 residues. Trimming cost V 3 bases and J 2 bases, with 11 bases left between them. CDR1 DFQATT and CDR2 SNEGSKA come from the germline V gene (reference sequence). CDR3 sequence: CSASLDSTGNTIYF. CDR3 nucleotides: TGCAGTGCTAGTCTGGACAGTACTGGAAACACCATATATTTT.